The entry that follows covers one T cell receptor (beta chain) sequence. Total RNA amounting to around 530 ng was the source from which TCR beta cDNA was made with a constant-region primer. Researchers made the TCR beta libraries by running three nested multiplex PCR rounds with slightly modified ARM-PCR. Use of TRBV1-TRBV30 forward primers with a C-beta reverse primer characterized the first two PCR rounds, which lasted 10 cycles each. TCRdb reanalysed the multiplex PCR reads using MiXCR and keeps one entry per CDR3 protein. The sample lists about 200,000 distinct CDR3 sequences; roughly two thirds were seen once. The data are from a study of tumor-infiltrating lymphocytes in primary liver carcinoma. Unsorted whole blood yielded blood RNA, and germline DNA was extracted as well. HBV chronically infected the treatment-naive patients. Germline CDR1 reads SEHNR; CDR2 reads FQNEAQ (reference sequence). This CDR3 is 16 amino acids long. Losses at the gene ends were 8 bases for V and 3 bases for J; bases not matched to a gene: 13.

The rearrangement links TRBV7-9 to TRBJ2-3; 8 positions agree with TRBD2. The sample consisted of peripheral blood. The receptor's source is a woman aged 55 to 70 with primary liver carcinoma and hepatitis B virus infection. DNA of the CDR3: TGTGCCAGCCGGACTAGCTGGAGGGCCAGGACAGATACGCAGTATTTT. It specifies CASRTSWRARTDTQYF.